This TCR beta chain was captured by sequencing in a study of shared clonotypes between healthy human individuals. This CDR3 is 17 amino acids long. V gave up 0 bases and J gave up 0 bases, with 13 bases separating them. Germline CDR1 reads MGHRA; CDR2 reads YSYEKL. Negatively enriched CD4+ T cells were divided by CD45RA into naive and memory. Study-wide findings and caveats: Estimated richness values were generally larger in naive subsets than in memory subsets.

The authors split each subset's genomic DNA evenly across several immunoSEQ plates. Some clones are missing from TCRdb's copy, which holds only in-frame ones; the method was immunoSEQ multiplex PCR. The sample yields 2.3 million or so clones, about 92% seen once. Note on this clone: Its target is not known.

The sequencing input was naive CD4+ T cells from PBMCs. Subset noted: CD45RA+ positively selected. The TCR originated in a man aged 18 to 30 in good health. Some clones in this sample may be carry-over from other donors' samples. The V and J genes are TRBV4-1 and TRBJ2-3, with TRBD2 as a possible D gene (6 bases). CDR3 sequence: CASSQDRAGHSTDTQYF. The DNA for the CDR3 is TGCGCCAGCAGCCAAGATCGGGCGGGGCATAGCACAGATACGCAGTATTTT.